This T cell receptor (beta chain) is from a study of Ad26.COV2.S vaccination and SARS-CoV-2 variants. TCRdb's copy holds only in-frame clones and misses some; the assay was immunoSEQ multiplex PCR. The sample records roughly 100,000 clones, around 80% being singletons. V was shortened by 8 bases and J by 3 bases, with 10 bases between the two germline ends. Germline CDR1 ENHRY, CDR2 SYGVKD. The CDR3 has 13 residues. Study findings and constraints: Total T cell responses were possibly underestimated by TCR breadth and depth analyses. Following vaccination, spike-specific CD8+ and CD4+ T cell responses reportedly exhibited substantial breadth. Relative to placebo recipients, vaccine recipients exhibited elevated spike-specific TCR breadth.

A few counts support this clone. Its antigen is unidentified. The chain recombines TRBV10-3 with TRBJ2-2, with D possibly matching TRBD1 (5 bases). Here the sequenced sample was peripheral blood, taken after recovery from COVID-19. The TCR was taken from a human donor who had recovered from COVID-19. In DNA, the CDR3 is TGTGCCATCCAGGGCCTGTACACCGGGGAGCTGTTTTTT. Encoded protein: CAIQGLYTGELFF.